These T cell receptor beta chains were read from a single sample in a study of blood T cells in healthy people across ages. TCRdb called the 5' RACE reads again in MiXCR, with one record for every CDR3 protein. The table has approximately 780,000 distinct CDR3 sequences, 20% to 30% seen once; the top ten hold about 2.9%. The sample also formed part of further work on T cells of mothers and their children.

Sequences were obtained from blood. Source of these receptors: a boy aged 10-17 years in good health. Both conserved end residues are part of each CDR3. A D gene is named only where the DNA matches it firmly. Some rows have no size entry. The others give once, few or many, or a class for an expanded clone.

clone_size	v_call	d_call	j_call	cdr3_nt	cdr3_aa
NA	TRBV4-1	NA	TRBJ2-4	TGCGCCAGCAGCCAAGGAGCAAGGAACATTCAGTACTTC	CASSQGARNIQYF
NA	TRBV12-3/TRBV12-4	TRBD1	TRBJ2-5	TGTGCCAGCAGGGCAGGGGGCGCAGTAAAGACCCAGTACTTC	CASRAGGAVKTQYF
NA	TRBV7-9	NA	TRBJ1-3	TGTGCCAGCAGGAACACCCCTGGAAACACCATATATTTT	CASRNTPGNTIYF
NA	TRBV7-2	TRBD2	TRBJ2-1	TGTGCCAGCAGCCTAGCGGGACAAGAGCAGTTCTTC	CASSLAGQEQFF
NA	TRBV5-1	TRBD2	TRBJ2-5	TGCGCCAGCAGCCACACCTGGGGCCTAGCGGGGGGCCAAGAGACCCAGTACTTC	CASSHTWGLAGGQETQYF
NA	TRBV5-1	NA	TRBJ2-1	TGCGCCAGCGGGGGTACGGGGTCTCATGCCCCCTCTGAGCAGTTCTTC	CASGGTGSHAPSEQFF
few	TRBV5-1	NA	TRBJ2-7	TGCGCCAACAGCGAAGTGTCCCTAACCTACGAGCAGTACTTC	CANSEVSLTYEQYF
once	TRBV21-1	NA	TRBJ1-1	TGTGCCAGCAGCAAAGCCGGGGAGACAGGGAGAGGGAACACTGAAGCTTTCTTT	CASSKAGETGRGNTEAFF
NA	TRBV3-1	NA	TRBJ2-7	TGTGCCAGCAGCCAAGAAGTGGGCTCCTACGAGCAGTACTTC	CASSQEVGSYEQYF
NA	TRBV20-1	NA	TRBJ2-2	TGCAGTGCTAGACTCCAAGGAAGCAGGGTAGTACGCACCGGGGAGCTGTTTTTT	CSARLQGSRVVRTGELFF
once	TRBV5-6	NA	TRBJ2-4	TGTGCCAGCAGCGGGAGCTTAGGTTATTTAGACATTCAGTACTTC	CASSGSLGYLDIQYF
few	TRBV7-9	TRBD1	TRBJ1-2	TGTGCCAGCAGCTCCGGACAGGGTGTTATTGGCTACACCTTC	CASSSGQGVIGYTF
NA	TRBV12-3/TRBV12-4	NA	TRBJ2-7	TGTGCCAGCAGTTTATTGGGGTTCGAGCAGTACTTC	CASSLLGFEQYF
NA	TRBV12-3/TRBV12-4	TRBD1	TRBJ1-2	TGTGCCATCCCAGCACCGGGACAGGAGGGCTACACCTTC	CAIPAPGQEGYTF
NA	TRBV7-3	NA	TRBJ2-1	TGTGCCAGCAGCTTGGACAGGGAGGGTGAGCAGTTCTTC	CASSLDREGEQFF
NA	TRBV6-4	NA	TRBJ2-7	TGTGCCAGCAGTGACTCGGGGGGTTTGACCTACGAGCAGTACTTC	CASSDSGGLTYEQYF
NA	TRBV27	NA	TRBJ1-5	TGTGCCAGCAGTTTTGCCGGGTTCAATCAGCCCCAGCATTTT	CASSFAGFNQPQHF
few	TRBV20-1	TRBD1	TRBJ2-1	TGCAGTGCCTGGGCAGGGACAGGGGGCAATGAGCAGTTCTTC	CSAWAGTGGNEQFF
NA	TRBV3-1	TRBD1	TRBJ1-2	TGTGCCAGCAGCCAGACCGCGGGACAGGGTGACTTGGGCTACACCTTC	CASSQTAGQGDLGYTF
NA	TRBV19	NA	TRBJ2-2	TGTGCCAGTAGTAAACGGACATCGAACACCGGGGAGCTGTTTTTT	CASSKRTSNTGELFF
few	TRBV12-3/TRBV12-4	NA	TRBJ2-5	TGTGCCAGCAGAAAGGACAACCAAGAGACCCAGTACTTC	CASRKDNQETQYF
NA	TRBV2	NA	TRBJ1-2	TGTGCCAGCAGTGAAGCGCTCGGGGGTGGCTACACCTTC	CASSEALGGGYTF
few	TRBV5-1	TRBD1	TRBJ2-7	TGCGCCAGCAGCACGGGACAGGGGGCGCGGTACTACGAGCAGTACTTC	CASSTGQGARYYEQYF
few	TRBV5-1	NA	TRBJ1-5	TGCGCCAGCAGCGACGGGGACAATCAGCCCCAGCATTTT	CASSDGDNQPQHF
NA	TRBV2	NA	TRBJ2-5	TGTGCCAGCAAGGACGGCTCGTTCGGGGAGACCCAGTACTTC	CASKDGSFGETQYF
few	TRBV7-2	NA	TRBJ2-1	TGTGCCAGCAGCTTAGAGGGCGGCCCTTGGGATGAGCAGTTCTTC	CASSLEGGPWDEQFF
NA	TRBV29-1	TRBD1	TRBJ1-1	TGCAGCGTGAGAGGGGACAGTGCAATGAACACTGAAGCTTTCTTT	CSVRGDSAMNTEAFF
few	TRBV3-1	NA	TRBJ2-5	TGTGCCAGCAGCCGCCTCCGGGACGCCGGAGGGGGGGAGACCCAGTACTTC	CASSRLRDAGGGETQYF